The next 12 T cell receptor beta chains were all read from a single sample in a study of chemoradiotherapy in HPV16-positive cancers. The repertoire was sequenced with immunoSEQ multiplex PCR; TCRdb's copy has only in-frame clones and lacks some. Of about 11,000 clones listed, about 77% were seen once; the top ten hold roughly 2.2%. Collection of the sample occurred from a patient who underwent chemoradiotherapy. All receptors come from a human donor with HPV-associated anogenital cancer.

The chain couples TRBV5-6 to TRBJ1-1, with D unclear. CDR3 length: 13 residues. The germline CDR1 and CDR2 sequences are SGHDT and YYEEEE. V gave up 6 bases and J gave up 8 bases, with 17 bases separating them. The CDR3 is CASTVTSRREAFF. CDR3 bases: TGTGCCAGCACCGTTACATCGCGGCGGGAAGCTTTCTTT.

This sequence joins TRBV7-2 and TRBJ2-7, with D unclear. The germline gives CDR1 SGHTA, CDR2 FQGNSA. The CDR3 spans 15 residues. The V gene lost 5 bases and the J gene lost 7 bases, with 21 bases spanning the gap. CDR3 in DNA: TGTGCCAGCAGCCCAACGGCTCAGAACTGGAGAGAGCAGTACTTC. Amino acids: CASSPTAQNWREQYF.

J is TRBJ2-1 and V is TRBV9; 7 bases fit TRBD2. CDR3 length: 14 residues. V gave up 2 bases and J gave up 8 bases; unmatched junction bases: 7. CDR1 and CDR2 (germline): SGDLS, YYNGEE. The CDR3 coding sequence is TGTGCCAGCAGCGTTAGGACTAGTTCAGATGAGCAGTTCTTC. Protein: CASSVRTSSDEQFF.

This chain links TRBV5-1 with TRBJ1-1; 7 bases map to TRBD1. Unmatched junction bases numbered 4, after V lost 1 base and J lost 4 bases. CDR3 length: 14 amino acids. The germline CDR1 and CDR2 sequences are SGHRS and YFSETQ. Here the CDR3 DNA reads TGCGCCAGCAGCTTGCAGGGGGACAGCACTGAAGCTTTCTTT. This gives the protein CASSLQGDSTEAFF.

The V call is TRBV6-5, the J call TRBJ2-7; D is possibly TRBD1 or TRBD2 (5 bases each). This CDR3 comprises 15 residues. Trimming removed 5 bases from V and 7 bases from J, with 21 bases in between. Germline V gene data show CDR1 as MNHEY and CDR2 as SVGAGI. The CDR3: CASSAPGTVFWEQYF. The CDR3 DNA follows: TGTGCCAGCAGTGCCCCCGGGACGGTTTTTTGGGAGCAGTACTTC.

About this clone: The DNA is omitted, as the CDR3 cannot be located on it reliably, and the CDR3 follows TCRdb's listing. The chain has TRBV4-2 and TRBJ1-4. Both ends counted, the CDR3 spans 16 residues. Germline V gives CDR1 LGHNA, CDR2 YNFKEQ. CDR3 sequence: CASRTFGARKDEKLFF.

This clone appeared a few times. V and J are TRBV5-1 and TRBJ2-2; D gene unclear. Trimming cost V 6 bases and J 2 bases, with 8 bases left between them. CDR3 length equals 13 residues. Per the germline V gene, CDR1 is SGHRS and CDR2 is YFSETQ. CDR3 DNA: TGCGCCAGCAAGCCCCAAAACACCGGGGAGCTGTTTTTT. Protein sequence: CASKPQNTGELFF.

The chain couples TRBV5-4 to TRBJ1-1, with 7 bases matching TRBD1. Germline V gene sequence: CDR1 SGHNT, CDR2 YYREEE (reference sequence). V dropped 6 bases and J dropped 7; count of bases not matched to a gene: 9. The CDR3 contains 13 residues. CDR3 sequence: CASTGDRANEAFF. DNA for the CDR3: TGTGCCAGCACCGGAGACAGGGCGAATGAAGCTTTCTTT.

The CDR3 nucleotides read TGTGCCAGCAGTAGGGCACAGGTCGGCGGGGTGGAGGCTTTCTTT. Translation gives CASSRAQVGGVEAFF. This chain connects TRBV25-1 to TRBJ1-1, with a possible D match to TRBD1 (5 bases). The CDR3 has 15 residues. V was cut by 5 bases and J by 11 bases, with 24 bases left in between. Per the germline V gene, CDR1 is MGHDK and CDR2 is SYGVNS.

The chain recombines TRBV7-9 with TRBJ2-7; maybe TRBD2 (7 bases). CDR1 is SEHNR and CDR2 is FQNEAQ in the germline V gene (reference sequence). The CDR3 extends over 14 amino acids. The V gene lost 4 bases and the J gene lost 3 bases, with 13 bases spanning the gap. CDR3 coding DNA: TGTGCCAGCAGCTATAGGGGGGGGAGCTACGAGCAGTACTTC. This sequence encodes CASSYRGGSYEQYF.

V is TRBV7-2 and J is TRBJ1-1, with D tentatively TRBD1 (5 bases). V lost 8 bases to trimming and J lost 7 bases, with 14 bases between them. The CDR3 contains 12 residues. Germline V gene sequence: CDR1 SGHTA, CDR2 FQGNSA. DNA of the CDR3: TGTGCCAGCCGGGGGAGGAGTCTTGAAGCTTTCTTT. Its protein is CASRGRSLEAFF.

This clone was seen only once. This chain uses TRBV7-2 with TRBJ2-7; TRBD1 aligns across 8 bases. Germline CDR1 and CDR2: SGHTA and FQGNSA. Trimming cost V 5 bases and J 0 bases; bases outside gene matches: 3. This CDR3 contains 14 residues. DNA of the CDR3: TGTGCCAGCAGCCGACAGGGGAACTCCTACGAGCAGTACTTC. This sequence encodes CASSRQGNSYEQYF.